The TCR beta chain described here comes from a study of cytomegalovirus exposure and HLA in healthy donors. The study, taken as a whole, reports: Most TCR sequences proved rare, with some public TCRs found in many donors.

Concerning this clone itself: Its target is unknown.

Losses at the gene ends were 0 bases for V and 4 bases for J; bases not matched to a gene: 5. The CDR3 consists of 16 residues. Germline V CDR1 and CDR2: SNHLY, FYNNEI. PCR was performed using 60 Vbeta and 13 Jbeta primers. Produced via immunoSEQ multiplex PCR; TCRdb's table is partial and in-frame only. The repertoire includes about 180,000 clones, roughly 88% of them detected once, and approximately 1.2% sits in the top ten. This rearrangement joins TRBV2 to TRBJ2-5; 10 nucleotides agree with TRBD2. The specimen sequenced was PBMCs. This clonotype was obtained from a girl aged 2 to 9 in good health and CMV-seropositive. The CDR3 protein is CASSEASGRALETQYF. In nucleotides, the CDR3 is TGTGCCAGCAGTGAAGCGAGCGGGAGGGCGTTAGAGACCCAGTACTTC.